This TCR beta chain was recovered during a study of neurological immune-mediated disorders. Study observations and caveats: Neither clinical nor MRI features showed any association with the multiple sclerosis repertoire cluster, and the authors stated that larger cohorts are needed. No CDR3 amino acid sequences recurred among expanded clones across subjects, suggesting private repertoires in all groups. The greatest TCR clonal expansion occurred in HTLV-1-associated myelopathy and the least in multiple sclerosis, which fell below healthy controls. It was the repertoires of 18 of 34 multiple sclerosis patients that phylogenetic grouping placed in one related-CDR3 cluster, which is a possible signature.

Via MiXCR, TCRdb re-called the 5' RACE reads, giving one row per CDR3 protein. Of about 65,000 distinct CDR3 sequences in the sample, roughly 4% were seen once. The CDR3 extends over 14 amino acids. Germline assignment: CDR1 SEHNR and CDR2 FQNEAQ (reference sequence). Trimming cost V 5 bases and J 2 bases, with 12 bases left between them. The table lists this clonotype with a few counts. No antigen is known for it. A much bigger clone sits one base away, suggesting this may be a read error. Sequenced sample: PBMCs. The source is a man aged 50-60 years with multiple sclerosis. This chain uses TRBV7-9 with TRBJ1-1, with D uncertain. The CDR3, as DNA: TGTGCCAGCAGCCACCGGAGTAACAACACTGAAGCTTTCTTT. The encoded protein is CASSHRSNNTEAFF. Complete variable domain (other parts from reference TRBV7-9 and TRBJ1-1): DTGVSQNPRHKITKRGQNVTFRCDPISEHNRLYWYRQTLGQGPEFLTYFQNEAQLEKSRLLSDRFSAERPKGSFSTLEIQRTEQGDSAMYLCASSHRSNNTEAFFGQGTRLTVV.